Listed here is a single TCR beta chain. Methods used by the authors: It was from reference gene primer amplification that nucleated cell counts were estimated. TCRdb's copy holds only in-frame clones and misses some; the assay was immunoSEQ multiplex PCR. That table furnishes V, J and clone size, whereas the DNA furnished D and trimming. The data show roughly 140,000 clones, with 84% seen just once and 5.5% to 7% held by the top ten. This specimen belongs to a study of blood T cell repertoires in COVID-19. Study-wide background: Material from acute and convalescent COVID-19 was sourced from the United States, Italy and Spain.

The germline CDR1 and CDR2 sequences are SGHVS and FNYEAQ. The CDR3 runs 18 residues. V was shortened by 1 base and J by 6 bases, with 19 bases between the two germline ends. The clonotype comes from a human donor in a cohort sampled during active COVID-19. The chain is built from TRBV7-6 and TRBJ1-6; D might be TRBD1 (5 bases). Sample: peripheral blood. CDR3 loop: CASSLGLQGGTGNSPLHF. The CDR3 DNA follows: TGTGCCAGCAGCTTAGGTTTGCAGGGCGGCACGGGTAATTCACCCCTCCACTTT. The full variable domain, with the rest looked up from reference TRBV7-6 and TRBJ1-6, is GAGVSQSPRYKVTKRGQDVALRCDPISGHVSLYWYRQALGQGPEFLTYFNYEAQQDKSGLPNDRFSAERPEGSISTLTIQRTEQRDSAMYRCASSLGLQGGTGNSPLHFGNGTRLTVT.